The T cell receptor (beta chain) under discussion was sequenced for a study of blood T cell repertoires in COVID-19. Study overall: Sites across the United States, Italy and Spain contributed samples from acute and convalescent COVID-19. Nucleic acid was either cDNA or gDNA, and it came from T cells, B-cell-depleted T cells, or PBMCs.

Authors' analysis steps: Amplifying reference gene primers gave estimates of nucleated cell counts. Profiling relied on immunoSEQ multiplex PCR, and the TCRdb table lists in-frame clones only, not all of them. D and trimming were read from the DNA, whereas the V and J calls and clone size are those reported in that table. The sample includes approximately 230,000 clones, approximately 90% seen only once; the top ten take roughly 3%. The clonotype originates from a young man with active or convalescent COVID-19. The sequencing sample was made of peripheral blood.

DNA for the CDR3: TGTGCCAGCTCACCAAGTGCCCAGACTGGCGGGCAGTACTTC. Its translation is CASSPSAQTGGQYF. The V call is TRBV18, the J call TRBJ2-7, with D uncertain. The CDR3 loop spans 14 amino acids. The germline V gene has CDR1 KGHSH and CDR2 LQKENI. The V end lost 2 bases, the J end lost 9 bases, and 17 bases lay between the germline ends.